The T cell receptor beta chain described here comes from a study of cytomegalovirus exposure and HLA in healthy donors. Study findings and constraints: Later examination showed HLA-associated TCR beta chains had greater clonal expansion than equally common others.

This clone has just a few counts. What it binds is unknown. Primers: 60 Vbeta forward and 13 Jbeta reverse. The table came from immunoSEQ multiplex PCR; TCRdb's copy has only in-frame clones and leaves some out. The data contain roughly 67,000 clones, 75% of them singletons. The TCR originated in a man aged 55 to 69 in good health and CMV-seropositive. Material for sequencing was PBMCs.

This CDR3 is CAWTGTGLTDQPQHF. CDR3 DNA sequence: TGTGCCTGGACTGGGACAGGGTTAACCGATCAGCCCCAGCATTTT. The chain has TRBV30 and TRBJ1-5, with 9 bases aligning to TRBD1. After removal of 4 bases from V and 5 bases from J, the junction contained 9 bases not matched to a gene. This CDR3 region has 15 residues. In germline, CDR1 is GTSNPN, CDR2 SVGIG (reference sequence).